These 5 T cell receptor beta chains originate from one sample sequenced in a study of T cells in Graves' hyperthyroidism and ophthalmopathy (dated by TCRdb to about 2019). Receptor libraries were prepared by multiplex PCR. Sequencing used an Illumina HiSeq 2000. The TCR beta CDR3 regions were amplified from RNA transcripts. A first-round RT-PCR of the TCR CDR3 used the HTBI primer set with the Qiagen OneStep RT-PCR kit. In-frame beta chains were kept once TCRdb had trimmed the public reads at Q25 with fastp and called clones with MiXCR. Here each entry gathers all rows of one CDR3 protein and keeps the most common genes and DNA. The sample profile shows approximately 400,000 distinct CDR3 sequences; approximately 12% of them were found once. The ten largest account for less than 25% of the sample. The sequenced sample consisted of blood. These receptors were taken from a man aged 25-45 years with Graves' hyperthyroidism that later progressed to Graves' ophthalmopathy.

This clonotype has a count of ten or more. This chain links TRBV12-3 or TRBV12-4 with TRBJ1-3; D gene uncertain. Trimming left V 8 bases short and J 8 bases short, with 4 bases between. CDR3 size: 9 residues. The CDR3 nucleotides are TGTGCCAGCGCGGACACCATATATTTT. The encoded protein is CASADTIYF.

In its sample, this clonotype was seen many times. This chain connects TRBV5-5 to TRBJ2-7, with 8 positions matching TRBD2. The germline V gene encodes CDR1 SGHKS and CDR2 YYEKEE (reference sequence). Trimming at V came to 4 bases and at J to 1 base, leaving 7 bases not matched to a gene. This CDR3 is 15 amino acids long. CDR3: CASSPGSGGSYEQYF. The CDR3 nucleotides are TGTGCCAGCAGCCCTGGCAGCGGGGGATCCTACGAGCAGTACTTC.

The sample holds many counts of this clonotype. The J gene is TRBJ1-1, the V gene TRBV6-5; a possible D gene is TRBD1 (6 bases). Germline CDR1 is MNHEY and CDR2 is SVGAGI. This CDR3 is built from 14 residues. Trimming pared 2 bases from V and 4 bases from J, leaving 11 bases between. The CDR3 reads CASSYTRGGTEAFF. The CDR3 DNA reads TGTGCCAGCAGTTACACTCGAGGGGGCACTGAAGCTTTCTTT.

This sequence joins TRBV28 and TRBJ2-7, with 7 bases lining up with TRBD1. Trimming took 6 bases from V and 0 from J; bases not matched to a gene: 2. Per the germline V gene, CDR1 is MDHEN and CDR2 is SYDVKM. There are 13 residues in the CDR3. CDR3 sequence (DNA): TGTGCCAGCAGGACAGGGACCTCCTACGAGCAGTACTTC. Translation: CASRTGTSYEQYF.

This clonotype was observed a few times. The J gene is TRBJ2-1, the V gene TRBV13; unclear D gene. The V end was cut by 6 bases, the J end by 4 bases, with 7 bases between. CDR1 and CDR2 (germline): PRHDT, FYEKMQ (reference sequence). This CDR3 contains 12 residues. The DNA of the CDR3 is TGTGCCAGCAGTCGACTGTACAATGAGCAGTTCTTC. Translating it yields CASSRLYNEQFF.